This T cell receptor beta chain was recorded in a study of blood T cell repertoires in COVID-19. Background on the study: COVID-19 samples collected from the United States, Italy and Spain covered acute and convalescent phases. PBMCs, B-cell-depleted T cells, or T cells were the source of the cDNA or gDNA that made up the material.

In the authors' workflow: The authors estimated nucleated cell counts from reference gene primer amplification. This table comes from immunoSEQ multiplex PCR, and its TCRdb copy is limited to in-frame clones, with some not included. From that table come the V and J calls and clone size; the DNA was used to work out D and trimming. The data contain approximately 250,000 clones, 85% of them singletons. CDR3 length: 13 residues. Trimming took 3 bases from V and 6 from J, leaving 11 bases between them. Sequencing used peripheral blood. The chain combines TRBV12-3 or TRBV12-4 with TRBJ1-1; tentative D call: TRBD1 (5 bases). This sequence was found in a middle-aged man with acute or convalescent COVID-19. This CDR3 is CASSLGGRPEAFF. DNA of the CDR3: TGTGCCAGCAGTTTGGGGGGAAGGCCTGAAGCTTTCTTT.